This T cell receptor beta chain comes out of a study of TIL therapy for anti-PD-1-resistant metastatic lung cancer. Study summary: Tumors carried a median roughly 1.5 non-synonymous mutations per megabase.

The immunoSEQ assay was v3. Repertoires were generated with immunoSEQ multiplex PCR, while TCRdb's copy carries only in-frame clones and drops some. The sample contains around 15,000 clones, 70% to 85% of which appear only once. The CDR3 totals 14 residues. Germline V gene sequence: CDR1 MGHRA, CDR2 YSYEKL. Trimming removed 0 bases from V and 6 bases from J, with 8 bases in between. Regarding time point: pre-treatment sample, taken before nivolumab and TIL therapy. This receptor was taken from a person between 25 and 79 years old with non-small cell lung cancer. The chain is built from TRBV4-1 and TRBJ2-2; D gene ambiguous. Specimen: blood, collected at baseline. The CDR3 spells CASSQDRVAGELFF. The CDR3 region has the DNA TGCGCCAGCAGCCAAGACCGAGTTGCCGGGGAGCTGTTTTTT.